This T cell receptor beta chain derives from a study of response to subunit inactivated influenza vaccine. Study-level points and caveats: Seasonal influenza vaccination, on each occasion, was suggested by the authors to recruit few new T cells.

This clonotype was seen a handful of times. Its antigen remains unknown. TCRdb used MiXCR to reprocess the RT-PCR reads, holding one entry per CDR3 protein. Among 500,000 to 600,000 distinct CDR3 sequences listed, 12% were seen once. The source was PBMCs from blood, collected on the day of vaccination. The clonotype originates from a middle-aged man who received an inactivated influenza vaccine.

The CDR3 region has the DNA TGTGCCAGCAGCCCGACAGGTCCGGCCTACGAGCAGTACTTC. This sequence encodes CASSPTGPAYEQYF. The chain employs TRBV12-3 or TRBV12-4 and TRBJ2-7; a weak D match, TRBD1 (6 bases). The CDR3 contains 14 residues. Deletions cut 6 bases from V and 2 bases from J, with 14 bases between.